This T cell receptor (beta chain) was observed in a study of blood T cell repertoires in COVID-19. Study-wide context: Acute-phase and convalescent COVID-19 samples originated in the United States, Italy and Spain.

TCRdb's copy holds only in-frame clones and misses some; the assay was immunoSEQ multiplex PCR. This sample yields some 250,000 clones, of which around 89% are seen a single time; roughly 10% belongs to the top ten. CDR1 is SGHTA, CDR2 FQGNSA, per germline. The CDR3 contains 17 residues. The J segment lost 2 bases and the V segment lost 5 bases, leaving 11 bases of the junction unmatched. Individuals aged roughly 18 to 100 years were recruited from fewer than 25 US areas. The chain joins TRBV7-2 to TRBJ2-3, with 9 positions matching TRBD2. This TCR derives from a man aged 40-55 years who had recovered from COVID-19. The sequencing input was PBMCs or T cells enriched from blood (not recorded which). CDR3 nucleotides: TGTGCCAGCAGCAGAACTATAGCGGGAGCGAACACAGATACGCAGTATTTT. Amino acid sequence: CASSRTIAGANTDTQYF.